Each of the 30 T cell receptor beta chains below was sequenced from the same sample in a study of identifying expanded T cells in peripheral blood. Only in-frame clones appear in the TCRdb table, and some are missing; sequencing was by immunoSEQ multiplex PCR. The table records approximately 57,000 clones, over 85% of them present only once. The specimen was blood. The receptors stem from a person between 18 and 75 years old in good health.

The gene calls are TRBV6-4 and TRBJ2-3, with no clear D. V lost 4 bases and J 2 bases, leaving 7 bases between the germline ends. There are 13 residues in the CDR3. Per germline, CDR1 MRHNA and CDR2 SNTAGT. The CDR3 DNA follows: TGTGCCAGCAGTGGAACACACACAGATACGCAGTATTTT. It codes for CASSGTHTDTQYF.

This chain's CDR3 is CASSNSYLGSIGTGELFF. The CDR3, as DNA: TGTGCCAGTAGTAATTCATATTTAGGGAGTATTGGCACCGGGGAGCTGTTTTTT. V usage is TRBV19 and J usage is TRBJ2-2, with D tentatively TRBD2 (5 bases). Germline lookup yields CDR1 LNHDA and CDR2 SQIVND (reference sequence). Trimming left V 4 bases short and J 4 bases short, with 22 bases between. The CDR3 runs 18 residues. Full variable domain (outside the CDR3, taken from reference TRBV19 and TRBJ2-2): DGGITQSPKYLFRKEGQNVTLSCEQNLNHDAMYWYRQDPGQGLRLIYYSQIVNDFQKGDIAEGYSVSREKKESFPLTVTSAQKNPTAFYLCASSNSYLGSIGTGELFFGEGSRLTVL.

The CDR3 loop is CASSFAGRVQETQYF. The CDR3 DNA reads TGTGCCAGCAGTTTCGCAGGGCGCGTGCAAGAGACCCAGTACTTC. The chain couples TRBV28 to TRBJ2-5, with D tentatively TRBD1 (5 bases). CDR1 is MDHEN and CDR2 is SYDVKM in the germline V gene. V lost 3 bases to trimming and J lost 2 bases, with 13 bases between them. This CDR3 comprises 15 residues.

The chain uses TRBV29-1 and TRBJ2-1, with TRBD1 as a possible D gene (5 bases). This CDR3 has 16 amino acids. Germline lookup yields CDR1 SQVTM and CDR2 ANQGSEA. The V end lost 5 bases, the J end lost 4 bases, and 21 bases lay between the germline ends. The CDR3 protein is CSVILGAQHFYNEQFF. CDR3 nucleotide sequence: TGCAGCGTTATTTTAGGGGCCCAGCACTTTTACAATGAGCAGTTCTTC.

CDR3 DNA sequence: TGCAGCGTTGGAAGACAGGGGGGTCGGACTGAAGCTTTCTTT. Protein product: CSVGRQGGRTEAFF. The V gene is TRBV29-1, the J gene TRBJ1-1; 9 nucleotides line up with TRBD1. The CDR3 spans 14 residues. Germline lookup yields CDR1 SQVTM and CDR2 ANQGSEA. J lost 5 bases, V lost 4 bases, and 8 bases had no gene match.

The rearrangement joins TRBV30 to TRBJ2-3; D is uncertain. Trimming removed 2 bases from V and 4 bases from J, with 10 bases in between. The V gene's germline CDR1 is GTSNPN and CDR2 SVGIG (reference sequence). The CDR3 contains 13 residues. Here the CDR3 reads CAWSLIGADTQYF. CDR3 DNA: TGTGCCTGGAGTCTAATTGGCGCAGATACGCAGTATTTT. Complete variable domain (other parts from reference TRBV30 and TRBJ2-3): SQTIHQWPATLVQPVGSPLSLECTVEGTSNPNLYWYRQAAGRGLQLLFYSVGIGQISSEVPQNLSASRPQDRQFILSSKKLLLSDSGFYLCAWSLIGADTQYFGPGTRLTVL.

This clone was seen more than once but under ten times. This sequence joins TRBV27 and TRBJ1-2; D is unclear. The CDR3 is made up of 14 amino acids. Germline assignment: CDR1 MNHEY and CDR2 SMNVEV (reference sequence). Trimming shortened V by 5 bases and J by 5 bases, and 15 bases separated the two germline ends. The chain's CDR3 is CASSKYEGVYGYTF. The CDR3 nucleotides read TGTGCCAGCAGTAAATATGAGGGCGTATATGGCTACACCTTC.

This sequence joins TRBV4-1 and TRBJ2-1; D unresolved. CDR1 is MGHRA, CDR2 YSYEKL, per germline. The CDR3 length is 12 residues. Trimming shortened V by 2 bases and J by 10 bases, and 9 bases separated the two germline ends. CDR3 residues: CASSQTFKEQFF. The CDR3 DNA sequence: TGCGCCAGCAGCCAAACCTTTAAGGAGCAGTTCTTC.

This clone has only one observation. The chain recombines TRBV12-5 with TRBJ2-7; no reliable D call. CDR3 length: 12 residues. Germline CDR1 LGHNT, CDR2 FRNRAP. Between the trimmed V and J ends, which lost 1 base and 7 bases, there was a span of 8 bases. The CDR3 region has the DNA TGTGCTAGTGGTTTGGACCCCAGGGAGCAGTACTTC. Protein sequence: CASGLDPREQYF.

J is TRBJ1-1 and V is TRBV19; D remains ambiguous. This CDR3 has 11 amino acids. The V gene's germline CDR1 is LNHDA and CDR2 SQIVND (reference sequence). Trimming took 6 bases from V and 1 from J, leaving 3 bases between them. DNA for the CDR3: TGTGCCAGTAGGGAGAACACTGAAGCTTTCTTT. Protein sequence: CASRENTEAFF.

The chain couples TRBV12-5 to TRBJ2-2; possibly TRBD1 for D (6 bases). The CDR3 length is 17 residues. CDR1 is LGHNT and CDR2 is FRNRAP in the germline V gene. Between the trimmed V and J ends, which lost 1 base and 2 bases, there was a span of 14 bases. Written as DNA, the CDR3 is TGTGCTAGTGGTTTGGATTGGGCCGGGACAAACACCGGGGAGCTGTTTTTT. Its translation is CASGLDWAGTNTGELFF. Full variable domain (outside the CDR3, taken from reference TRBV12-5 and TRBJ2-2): DARVTQTPRHKVTEMGQEVTMRCQPILGHNTVFWYRQTMMQGLELLAYFRNRAPLDDSGMPKDRFSAEMPDATLATLKIQPSEPRDSAVYFCASGLDWAGTNTGELFFGEGSRLTVL.

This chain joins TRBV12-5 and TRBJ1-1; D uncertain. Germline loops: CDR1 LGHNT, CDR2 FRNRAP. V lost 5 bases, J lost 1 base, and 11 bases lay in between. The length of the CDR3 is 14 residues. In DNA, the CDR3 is TGTGCTAGTGGTCCTCCCGGTCCGAACACTGAAGCTTTCTTT. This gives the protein CASGPPGPNTEAFF. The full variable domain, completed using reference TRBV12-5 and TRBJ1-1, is DARVTQTPRHKVTEMGQEVTMRCQPILGHNTVFWYRQTMMQGLELLAYFRNRAPLDDSGMPKDRFSAEMPDATLATLKIQPSEPRDSAVYFCASGPPGPNTEAFFGQGTRLTVV.

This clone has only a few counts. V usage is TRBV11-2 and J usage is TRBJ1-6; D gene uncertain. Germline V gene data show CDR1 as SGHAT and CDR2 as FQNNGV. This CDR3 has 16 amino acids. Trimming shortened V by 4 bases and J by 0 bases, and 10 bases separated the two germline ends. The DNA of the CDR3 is TGTGCCAGCAGCTCCCCCTTTCGCTCCTATAATTCACCCCTCCACTTT. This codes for CASSSPFRSYNSPLHF.

The CDR3 protein is CASSLAGQVEAFF. CDR3 bases: TGTGCCAGCAGCTTAGCGGGACAGGTTGAAGCTTTCTTT. J is TRBJ1-1 and V is TRBV7-2; 8 nucleotides align to TRBD1. Germline V gene sequence: CDR1 SGHTA, CDR2 FQGNSA. CDR3 size: 13 residues. The J segment lost 7 bases and the V segment lost 0 bases, leaving 1 base of the junction unmatched.

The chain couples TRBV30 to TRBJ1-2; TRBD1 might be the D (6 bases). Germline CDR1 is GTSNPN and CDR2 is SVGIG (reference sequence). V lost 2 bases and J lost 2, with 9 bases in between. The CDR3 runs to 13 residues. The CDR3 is CAWSPTGNYGYTF. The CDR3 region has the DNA TGTGCCTGGAGTCCCACAGGGAACTATGGCTACACCTTC.

CDR3 protein: CASSLGLNAGELFF. CDR3 coding DNA: TGTGCCAGCAGCTTAGGTCTCAACGCCGGGGAGCTGTTTTTT. V usage is TRBV11-2 and J usage is TRBJ2-2; D ambiguous. Trimming removed 1 base at V and 6 bases at J, with 9 bases between. The CDR3 extends over 14 amino acids. Germline V gene sequence: CDR1 SGHAT, CDR2 FQNNGV.

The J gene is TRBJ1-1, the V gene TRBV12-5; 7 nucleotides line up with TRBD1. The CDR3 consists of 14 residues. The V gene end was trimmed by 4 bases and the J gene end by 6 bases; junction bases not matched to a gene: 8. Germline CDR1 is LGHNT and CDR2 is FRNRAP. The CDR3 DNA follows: TGTGCTAGTGGTTCAGGGGGAGCGGGGTCTGAAGCTTTCTTT. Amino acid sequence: CASGSGGAGSEAFF.

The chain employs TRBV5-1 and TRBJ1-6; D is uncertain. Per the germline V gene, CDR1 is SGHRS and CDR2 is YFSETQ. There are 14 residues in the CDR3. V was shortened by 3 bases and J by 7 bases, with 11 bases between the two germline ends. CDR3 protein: CASSSGVGNSPLHF. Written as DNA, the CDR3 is TGCGCCAGCAGCTCCGGGGTAGGGAATTCACCCCTCCACTTT.

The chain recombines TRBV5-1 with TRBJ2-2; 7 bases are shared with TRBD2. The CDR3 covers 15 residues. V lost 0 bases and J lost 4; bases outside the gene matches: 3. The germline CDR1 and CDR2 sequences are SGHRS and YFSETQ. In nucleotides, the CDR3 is TGCGCCAGCAGCTTGGGAAGCGGGATCACCGGGGAGCTGTTTTTT. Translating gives CASSLGSGITGELFF. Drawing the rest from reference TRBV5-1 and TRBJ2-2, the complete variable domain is KAGVTQTPRYLIKTRGQQVTLSCSPISGHRSVSWYQQTPGQGLQFLFEYFSETQRNKGNFPGRFSGRQFSNSRSEMNVSTLELGDSALYLCASSLGSGITGELFFGEGSRLTVL.

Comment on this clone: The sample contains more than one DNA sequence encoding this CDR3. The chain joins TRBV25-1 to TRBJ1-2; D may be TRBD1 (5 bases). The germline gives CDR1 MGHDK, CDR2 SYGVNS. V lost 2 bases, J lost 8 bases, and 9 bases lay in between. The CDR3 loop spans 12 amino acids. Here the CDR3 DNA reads TGTGCCAGCAGTGAAGTGAGGGACGGCTACACCTTC. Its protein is CASSEVRDGYTF.

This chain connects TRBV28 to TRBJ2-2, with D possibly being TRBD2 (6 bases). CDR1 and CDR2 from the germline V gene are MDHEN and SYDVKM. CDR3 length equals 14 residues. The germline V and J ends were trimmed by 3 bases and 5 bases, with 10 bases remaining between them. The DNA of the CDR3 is TGTGCCAGCAGTTTGATCCGGGGGACCGGGGAGCTGTTTTTT. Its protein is CASSLIRGTGELFF.

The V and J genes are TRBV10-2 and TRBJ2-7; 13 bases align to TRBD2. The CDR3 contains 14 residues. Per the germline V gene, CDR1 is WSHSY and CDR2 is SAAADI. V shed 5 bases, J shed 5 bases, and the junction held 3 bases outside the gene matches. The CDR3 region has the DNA TGCGCCAGCAGTACTAGCGGGAGGGCAGACGAGCAGTACTTC. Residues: CASSTSGRADEQYF.

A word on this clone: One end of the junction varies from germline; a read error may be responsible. This CDR3 reads CAISESLGAGWDTEAFF. CDR3 nucleotides: TGTGCCATCAGTGAGTCTTTAGGGGCAGGATGGGACACTGAAGCTTTCTTT. The gene calls are TRBV6-1 and TRBJ1-1; D may be TRBD1 (5 bases). There are 17 residues in the CDR3. Germline V gene sequence: CDR1 MNHNS, CDR2 SASEGT.

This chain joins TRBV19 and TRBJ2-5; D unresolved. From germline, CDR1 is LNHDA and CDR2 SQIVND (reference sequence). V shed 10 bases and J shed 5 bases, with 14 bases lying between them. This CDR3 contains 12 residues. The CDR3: CAKSPQNETQYF. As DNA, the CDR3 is TGTGCCAAAAGCCCCCAAAACGAGACCCAGTACTTC.

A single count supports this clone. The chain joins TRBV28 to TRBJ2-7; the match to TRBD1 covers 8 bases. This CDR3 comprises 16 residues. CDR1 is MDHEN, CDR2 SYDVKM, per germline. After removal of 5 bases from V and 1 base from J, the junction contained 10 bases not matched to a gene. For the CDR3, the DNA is TGTGCCAGCAGTATCCCAGGGGGCCGATGGTCCTACGAGCAGTACTTC. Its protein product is CASSIPGGRWSYEQYF.

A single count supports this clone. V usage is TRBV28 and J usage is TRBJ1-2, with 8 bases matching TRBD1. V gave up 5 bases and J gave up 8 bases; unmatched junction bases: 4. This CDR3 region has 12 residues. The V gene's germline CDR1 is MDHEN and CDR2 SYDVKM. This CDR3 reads CASSQTGEGYTF. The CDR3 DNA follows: TGTGCCAGCAGTCAGACAGGGGAAGGCTACACCTTC.

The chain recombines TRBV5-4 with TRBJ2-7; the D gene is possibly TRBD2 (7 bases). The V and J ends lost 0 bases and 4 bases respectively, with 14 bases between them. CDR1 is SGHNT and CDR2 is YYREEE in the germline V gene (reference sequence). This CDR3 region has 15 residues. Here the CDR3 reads CASSLGGGRRYEQYF. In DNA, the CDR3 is TGTGCCAGCAGCTTGGGGGGGGGCCGTAGGTACGAGCAGTACTTC. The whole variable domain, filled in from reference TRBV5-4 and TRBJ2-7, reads ETGVTQSPTHLIKTRGQQVTLRCSSQSGHNTVSWYQQALGQGPQFIFQYYREEENGRGNFPPRFSGLQFPNYSSELNVNALELDDSALYLCASSLGGGRRYEQYFGPGTRLTVT.

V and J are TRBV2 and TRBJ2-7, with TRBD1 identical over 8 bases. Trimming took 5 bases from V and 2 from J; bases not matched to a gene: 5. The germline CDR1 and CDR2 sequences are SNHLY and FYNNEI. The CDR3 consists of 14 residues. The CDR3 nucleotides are TGTGCCAGCAGTTCCGGGACAGGAGCCTACGAGCAGTACTTC. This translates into CASSSGTGAYEQYF.

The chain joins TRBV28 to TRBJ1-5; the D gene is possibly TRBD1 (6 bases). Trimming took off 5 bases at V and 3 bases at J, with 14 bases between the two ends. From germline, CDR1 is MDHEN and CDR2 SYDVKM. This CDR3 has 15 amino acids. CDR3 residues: CASSNRAGANQPQHF. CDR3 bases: TGTGCCAGCAGTAACAGGGCGGGCGCCAATCAGCCCCAGCATTTT.

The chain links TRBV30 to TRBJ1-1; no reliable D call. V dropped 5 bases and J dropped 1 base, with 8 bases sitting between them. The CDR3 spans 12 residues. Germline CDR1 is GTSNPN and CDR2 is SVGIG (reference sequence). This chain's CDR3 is CAWFRANTEAFF. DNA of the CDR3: TGTGCCTGGTTCAGAGCGAACACTGAAGCTTTCTTT.